The entry below describes one T cell receptor beta chain. These data belong to a study of blood T cell repertoires in COVID-19. Whole-study context: Samples representing acute and convalescent COVID-19 were sourced from the United States, Italy and Spain. Sample material is recorded as cDNA or gDNA derived from T cells, B-cell-depleted T cells, or PBMCs.

This CDR3 is built from 12 residues. The ends were cut back, 0 bases at V and 8 bases at J, with 8 bases in the middle. CDR1 is SGHKS, CDR2 YYEKEE, per germline (reference sequence). In the source study's methods: For nucleated cells, counts were estimated from reference gene primer amplification. This table comes from immunoSEQ multiplex PCR, and its TCRdb copy is limited to in-frame clones, with some not included. V and J calls and clone size follow that table, whereas D and trimming were derived from the DNA. The profile shows more than 85,000 clones, around 83% of them singletons. The TCR sequence derives from a woman aged 80 or over with acute or convalescent COVID-19. The source material was peripheral blood. The chain joins TRBV5-5 to TRBJ1-2; D is uncertain. CDR3 in amino acids: CASSLGESGYTF. For the CDR3, the DNA is TGTGCCAGCAGCTTGGGAGAGAGCGGCTACACCTTC.